The next 21 T cell receptor beta chains were all read from a single sample in a study of blood T cell repertoires in COVID-19 (dated by TCRdb to 2019 to 2021). Receptor libraries were prepared by the immunoSEQ multiplex PCR assay. Held by TCRdb, this immuneACCESS table contains in-frame sequences only and omits some clones. Under half of the omission traces to an unresolved V gene where checked; the cause of the rest is unknown. The sample profile shows tens of thousands of clones; more than 85% of them were found once. Together, the top ten hold 4.6% of the sample. The sequenced sample consisted of peripheral blood. The receptor set was obtained from a man in his fifties or sixties with active COVID-19.

The chain employs TRBV5-1 and TRBJ1-3, with a tentative D call TRBD1 (5 bases). V dropped 2 bases and J dropped 7 bases, with 13 bases sitting between them. The germline V gene encodes CDR1 SGHRS and CDR2 YFSETQ. This CDR3 region has 14 residues. In nucleotides, the CDR3 is TGCGCCAGCAGCTTCCCAGGGAGGTTTAACACCATATATTTT. Translating it yields CASSFPGRFNTIYF.

The chain is built from TRBV2 and TRBJ2-7, with 9 bases fitting TRBD1. Germline CDR1 and CDR2: SNHLY and FYNNEI. The ends lost 8 bases at V and 3 bases at J; junction bases unmatched: 2. This CDR3 contains 12 residues. The CDR3 coding sequence is TGTGCCAGCGGACAGGGGTTCTACGAGCAGTACTTC. Protein: CASGQGFYEQYF.

The chain combines TRBV2 with TRBJ1-5; D gene ambiguous. V was trimmed by 2 bases and J by 0 bases, leaving 11 bases between them. The CDR3 spans 16 residues. Germline CDR1 reads SNHLY; CDR2 reads FYNNEI. The DNA of the CDR3 is TGTGCCAGCAGTGAAATTGGGCTTTATAGCAATCAGCCCCAGCATTTT. Protein product: CASSEIGLYSNQPQHF.

The V call is TRBV29-1, the J call TRBJ2-5, with D maybe TRBD2 (7 bases). Trimming shortened V by 7 bases and J by 4 bases, and 28 bases separated the two germline ends. From germline, CDR1 is SQVTM and CDR2 ANQGSEA. The CDR3 sequence is 17 residues long. In DNA form, the CDR3 reads TGCAGCGGGGGGGGCAGCCGTACCTTCTTGAGCCGAGAGACCCAGTACTTC. Its translation: CSGGGSRTFLSRETQYF.

The chain uses TRBV18 and TRBJ1-1; 8 bases line up with TRBD1. CDR1 is KGHSH, CDR2 LQKENI, per germline. The V segment lost 4 bases and the J segment 1 base; nucleotides outside the gene matches: 2. There are 14 residues in the CDR3. As DNA, the CDR3 is TGTGCCAGCTCACTTGGGACAGGGAACACTGAAGCTTTCTTT. Its protein is CASSLGTGNTEAFF.

This chain links TRBV28 with TRBJ1-5; D gene unclear. The CDR3 consists of 13 residues. Looked up from germline, CDR1 is MDHEN and CDR2 is SYDVKM. Trimming took 5 bases from V and 5 from J, leaving 10 bases between them. The CDR3 nucleotides are TGTGCCAGCAGTCCGCCCACATATCAGCCCCAGCATTTT. Translating gives CASSPPTYQPQHF.

V gene TRBV28 combines with J gene TRBJ2-7; 7 nucleotides line up with TRBD1. From germline, CDR1 is MDHEN and CDR2 SYDVKM. CDR3 length: 12 residues. V lost 10 bases to trimming and J lost 6 bases; unmatched junction nucleotides: 9. This CDR3 reads CATRQGEGEQYF. CDR3 DNA sequence: TGTGCCACTAGACAGGGTGAAGGCGAGCAGTACTTC.

The chain has TRBV3-1 (or the pseudogene TRBV3-2) and TRBJ2-5, with 16 bases that match TRBD2. V lost 3 bases, J lost 4 bases, and 23 bases stayed unmatched. Germline loops: CDR1 LGHDT, CDR2 YNNKEL (reference sequence). This CDR3 has 23 residues. This CDR3 is CASSQYDAPGTSGRAMPAETQYF. The CDR3 region has the DNA TGTGCCAGCAGCCAGTATGACGCCCCCGGGACTAGCGGGAGGGCCATGCCGGCAGAGACCCAGTACTTC.

This clone was picked up one time. The CDR3 protein is CASSIQGASDTQYF. In DNA, the CDR3 is TGTGCCAGCAGCATACAGGGGGCGTCAGATACGCAGTATTTT. The chain joins TRBV7-3 to TRBJ2-3; TRBD1 agrees at 9 bases. Per germline, CDR1 SGHTA and CDR2 FQGTGA. J lost 4 bases, V lost 5 bases, and 4 bases had no gene match. The CDR3 length is 14 residues. Filled out from reference TRBV7-3 and TRBJ2-3, the complete variable domain reads GAGVSQTPSNKVTEKGKYVELRCDPISGHTALYWYRQSLGQGPEFLIYFQGTGAADDSGLPNDRFFAVRPEGSVSTLKIQRTERGDSAVYLCASSIQGASDTQYFGPGTRLTVL.

This chain connects TRBV28 to TRBJ2-5, with D possibly matching TRBD1 (7 bases). The germline CDR1 and CDR2 sequences are MDHEN and SYDVKM. The V end was cut by 5 bases, the J end by 5 bases, with 12 bases between. The CDR3 runs 13 residues. CDR3: CASSGDSGETQYF. The CDR3 DNA reads as TGTGCCAGCAGTGGGGACAGCGGGGAGACCCAGTACTTC.

Here the CDR3 DNA reads TGTGCCAGCAGCCCGGTGTTGAACAGGGGGCTCCCCTACGAGCAGTACTTC. Its protein product is CASSPVLNRGLPYEQYF. The chain couples TRBV14 to TRBJ2-7; TRBD1 matches at 9 bases. Germline-derived CDR1 and CDR2 are SGHDN and FVKESK. The CDR3 spans 17 residues. Losses at the gene ends were 4 bases for V and 2 bases for J; bases not matched to a gene: 12. Full variable domain (remainder filled in from reference TRBV14 and TRBJ2-7): EAGVTQFPSHSVIEKGQTVTLRCDPISGHDNLYWYRRVMGKEIKFLLHFVKESKQDESGMPNNRFLAERTGGTYSTLKVQPAELEDSGVYFCASSPVLNRGLPYEQYFGPGTRLTVT.

The chain has TRBV30 and TRBJ2-1; D is undetermined. V lost 5 bases to trimming and J lost 0 bases, with 11 bases between them. The germline gives CDR1 GTSNPN, CDR2 SVGIG (reference sequence). The CDR3 contains 14 residues. In DNA, the CDR3 is TGTGCCTGGCGATGGCCGGGCTCCTACAATGAGCAGTTCTTC. Protein product: CAWRWPGSYNEQFF.

The table lists this clone with a count of one. The gene calls are TRBV6-5 and TRBJ1-6, with no clear D. V was pared by 8 bases and J by 7 bases, with 6 bases between. The CDR3 is made up of 11 amino acids. The germline V gene has CDR1 MNHEY and CDR2 SVGAGI. CDR3 residues: CASGRNSPLHF. As DNA, the CDR3 is TGTGCCAGCGGGAGGAATTCACCCCTCCACTTT.

The genes are TRBV6-6 and TRBJ1-2; 7 positions match TRBD1. The CDR3 is 17 residues long. The germline V gene encodes CDR1 MNHNY and CDR2 SVGAGI (reference sequence). The ends lost 5 bases at V and 3 bases at J; junction bases unmatched: 15. The CDR3 bases are TGTGCCAGCAGTCCCGCCACGACAGGGAGGAACTACTATGGCTACACCTTC. Its translation: CASSPATTGRNYYGYTF.

The table lists this clone with a few counts. The chain employs TRBV7-3 and TRBJ2-7; 11 bases map to TRBD1. The CDR3 length is 15 residues. CDR1 SGHTA and CDR2 FQGTGA come from the germline V gene. V shed 6 bases and J 0 bases; nucleotides not matched to a gene: 4. The CDR3 DNA reads TGTGCCAGCAGGCGGGACAGGGGGAGCTCCTACGAGCAGTACTTC. The encoded protein is CASRRDRGSSYEQYF.

The CDR3 coding sequence is TGCGCCAGCCGCAAGATAGGCGGGAACACCGGGGAGCTGTTTTTT. Encoded protein: CASRKIGGNTGELFF. This chain connects TRBV4-1 to TRBJ2-2; D call uncertain. Trimming cost V 8 bases and J 1 base, with 14 bases left between them. CDR3 length equals 15 residues. Germline V CDR1 and CDR2: MGHRA, YSYEKL.

In this sample, this clone turned up a few times. DNA for the CDR3: TGTGCCAGCAGCGGGGACAGCTACGAGCAGTACTTC. This translates into CASSGDSYEQYF. The gene calls are TRBV9 and TRBJ2-7; TRBD1 matches at 7 bases. V gave up 3 bases and J gave up 3 bases; unmatched junction bases: 0. The germline V gene has CDR1 SGDLS and CDR2 YYNGEE. The CDR3 runs 12 residues.

This rearrangement joins TRBV14 to TRBJ2-3; no reliable D call. The CDR3 loop spans 17 amino acids. With 1 base removed from V and 6 bases from J, the gap between germline ends came to 20 bases. Germline V lookup: CDR1 SGHDN, CDR2 FVKESK. The CDR3 reads CASSQVLLPTARDTQYF. The CDR3 bases are TGTGCCAGCAGCCAAGTATTACTACCCACTGCAAGGGATACGCAGTATTTT.

This clone showed up just once. A junction end diverges from the germline sequence, so it may reflect a read error. The chain links TRBV7-7 to TRBJ2-5; maybe TRBD2 (6 bases). The germline CDR1 and CDR2 sequences are SSHAT and FNYEAQ (reference sequence). This CDR3 comprises 16 residues. The CDR3: CASSLGLAEGQETQYF. CDR3 DNA: TGTGCTAGCAGCTTAGGGTTAGCGGAGGGGCAAGAGACCCAGTACTTC.

The chain has TRBV5-3 and TRBJ1-2; 9 bases are a match to TRBD1. TRBV5-3 is treated as an ORF (open reading frame) with a function not yet certain. The CDR3 spans 11 residues. V was clipped by 10 bases and J by 8 bases; unmatched bases: 6. The CDR3 DNA follows: TGTGCCGGCTACAGGGGGCCCGGCTACACCTTC. It translates to CAGYRGPGYTF.

The CDR3 is CASSLRPQLGLAGAGVQFF. DNA for the CDR3: TGTGCCAGCAGCTTAAGACCACAACTTGGACTAGCGGGAGCTGGAGTGCAGTTCTTC. The chain joins TRBV7-9 to TRBJ2-1; 13 bases align to TRBD2. With V trimmed by 2 bases and J by 12 bases, 19 bases remained unmatched. Germline V gene sequence: CDR1 SEHNR, CDR2 FQNEAQ (reference sequence). The CDR3 length is 19 residues.